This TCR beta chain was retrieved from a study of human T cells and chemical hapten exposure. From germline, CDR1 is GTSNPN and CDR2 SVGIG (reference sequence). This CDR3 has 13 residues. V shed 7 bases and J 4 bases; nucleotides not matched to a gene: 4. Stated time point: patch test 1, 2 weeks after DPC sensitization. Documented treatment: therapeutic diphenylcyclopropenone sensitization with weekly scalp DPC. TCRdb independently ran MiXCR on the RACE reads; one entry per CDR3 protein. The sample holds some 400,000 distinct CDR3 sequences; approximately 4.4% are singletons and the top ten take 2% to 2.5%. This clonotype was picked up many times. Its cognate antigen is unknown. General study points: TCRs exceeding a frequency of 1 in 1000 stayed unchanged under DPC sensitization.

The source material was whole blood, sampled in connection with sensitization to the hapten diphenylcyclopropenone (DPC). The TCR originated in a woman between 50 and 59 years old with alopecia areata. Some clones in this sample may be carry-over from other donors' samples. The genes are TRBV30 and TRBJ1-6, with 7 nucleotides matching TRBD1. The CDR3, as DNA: TGTGCCTCCCCGGGACAGTATAATTCACCCCTCCACTTT. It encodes CASPGQYNSPLHF.